The 18 T cell receptor beta chains listed next were all sequenced from one sample in a study of graft-versus-host responses after intestinal transplantation. The method was immunoSEQ multiplex PCR; TCRdb's version includes in-frame clones alone and lacks a portion of them. This sample has approximately 82,000 clones, with over 80% found just once. These TCRs are of unknown antigen specificity. This material consisted of unstimulated CD8+ T cells sorted from spleen or lymph node cells, taken before transplant. The receptors come from a human donor who was the organ donor for an intestinal transplant.

The chain's CDR3 is CASSHDRVGREKLFF. The CDR3 bases are TGTGCCAGCAGCCACGACAGGGTTGGACGCGAAAAACTGTTTTTT. This chain connects TRBV5-4 to TRBJ1-4; 7 bases are a match to TRBD1. J lost 8 bases, V lost 4 bases, and 11 bases had no gene match. The length of the CDR3 is 15 residues. Per germline, CDR1 SGHNT and CDR2 YYREEE (reference sequence). Using reference TRBV5-4 and TRBJ1-4 for the parts outside the CDR3, the full variable domain is ETGVTQSPTHLIKTRGQQVTLRCSSQSGHNTVSWYQQALGQGPQFIFQYYREEENGRGNFPPRFSGLQFPNYSSELNVNALELDDSALYLCASSHDRVGREKLFFGSGTQLSVL.

The chain is built from TRBV9 and TRBJ2-5; D is undetermined. The end of the DNA fits TRBJ2-7 better, so the J call may be wrong. The CDR3 runs to 14 residues. Germline lookup yields CDR1 SGDLS and CDR2 YYNGEE. The CDR3 coding sequence is TGTGCCAGCAGCGTCAGCGCGATTGACTACGAGCAGTACTTC. This translates into CASSVSAIDYEQYF.

In its sample, this clone was seen once. The chain combines TRBV27 with TRBJ2-1; 10 bases fit TRBD1. This CDR3 has 16 residues. The germline gives CDR1 MNHEY, CDR2 SMNVEV (reference sequence). The V gene end was trimmed by 5 bases and the J gene end by 8 bases; junction bases not matched to a gene: 12. The CDR3 region is CASSAKDPGQGHEQFF. The CDR3 coding sequence is TGTGCCAGCAGTGCTAAGGACCCGGGACAGGGGCATGAGCAGTTCTTC.

This sequence joins TRBV4-2 and TRBJ1-4; D is possibly TRBD1 (5 bases). V shed 0 bases and J shed 4 bases, with 18 bases lying between them. There are 18 residues in the CDR3. CDR1 is LGHNA, CDR2 YNFKEQ, per germline. CDR3 nucleotide sequence: TGTGCCAGCAGCCAAGATCGGGTGAGGGAGGGGATTAATGAAAAACTGTTTTTT. Protein sequence: CASSQDRVREGINEKLFF.

The chain couples TRBV5-6 to TRBJ2-7; the D gene is possibly TRBD2 (7 bases). The ends were cut back, 0 bases at V and 3 bases at J, with 13 bases in the middle. The CDR3 loop spans 15 amino acids. Germline V gene lookup returns CDR1 SGHDT and CDR2 YYEEEE. The CDR3 loop is CASSLGGGAGYEQYF. The CDR3 region has the DNA TGTGCCAGCAGCTTGGGAGGGGGGGCCGGCTACGAGCAGTACTTC.

The gene calls are TRBV7-6 and TRBJ2-7, with D perhaps matching TRBD1 (6 bases). Germline values: CDR1 SGHVS, CDR2 FNYEAQ. The CDR3 runs 16 residues. Trimming took 4 bases from V and 3 from J, leaving 19 bases between them. The DNA of the CDR3 is TGTGCCAGCAGCTGGGGGATTAGGGGGACGGACTACGAGCAGTACTTC. Translated: CASSWGIRGTDYEQYF.

The chain joins TRBV27 to TRBJ2-2; tentatively, D is TRBD2 (6 bases). Trimming removed 2 bases at V and 5 bases at J, with 9 bases between. CDR1 MNHEY and CDR2 SMNVEV come from the germline V gene (reference sequence). The CDR3 is 14 amino acids. The CDR3 region is CASSLAGGTGELFF. The CDR3 DNA reads as TGTGCCAGCAGTTTAGCCGGGGGAACCGGGGAGCTGTTTTTT.

This chain uses TRBV4-1 with TRBJ1-1, with D perhaps matching TRBD1 (6 bases). In germline, CDR1 is MGHRA, CDR2 YSYEKL. The germline V and J ends were trimmed by 1 base and 8 bases, with 17 bases remaining between them. The CDR3 spans 15 residues. DNA for the CDR3: TGCGCCAGCAGCCAAGTGACAGGTCTTCCCTCCGAAGCTTTCTTT. Translated, it gives CASSQVTGLPSEAFF.

This clone was observed a single time. The chain couples TRBV4-1 to TRBJ2-7; 11 bases line up with TRBD1. The CDR3 consists of 14 residues. Germline lookup yields CDR1 MGHRA and CDR2 YSYEKL. V shed 4 bases and J 2 bases; nucleotides not matched to a gene: 1. The CDR3 loop reads CASSPGQGAYEQYF. The CDR3 nucleotides read TGCGCCAGCAGCCCGGGACAGGGGGCCTACGAGCAGTACTTC.

The chain links TRBV27 to TRBJ1-5; D gene unclear. The CDR3 runs 15 residues. Germline V gene lookup returns CDR1 MNHEY and CDR2 SMNVEV (reference sequence). V was shortened by 3 bases and J by 0 bases, with 9 bases between the two germline ends. CDR3 residues: CASSLAGDSNQPQHF. The DNA for the CDR3 is TGTGCCAGCAGTTTGGCAGGCGATAGCAATCAGCCCCAGCATTTT.

The V gene is TRBV18, the J gene TRBJ1-4, with a tentative D call TRBD1 (5 bases). CDR3 length: 14 residues. Trimming shortened V by 4 bases and J by 8 bases, and 14 bases separated the two germline ends. CDR1 KGHSH and CDR2 LQKENI come from the germline V gene. CDR3 residues: CASSQIQGCEKLFF. The CDR3 DNA is TGTGCCAGCTCACAGATTCAGGGTTGCGAAAAACTGTTTTTT.

This CDR3 reads CASSSDRNEKLFF. The CDR3 nucleotides read TGTGCCAGCAGCTCTGACAGGAATGAAAAACTGTTTTTT. The chain has TRBV5-6 and TRBJ1-4; the D gene is possibly TRBD1 (6 bases). V lost 3 bases and J 5 bases, leaving 8 bases between the germline ends. The CDR3 loop spans 13 amino acids. CDR1 is SGHDT, CDR2 YYEEEE, per germline.

In DNA form, the CDR3 reads TGCGCCAGCAGCCGACAGATTAGGTACGAGCAGTACTTC. This translates into CASSRQIRYEQYF. This chain joins TRBV4-3 and TRBJ2-7, with a weak D call TRBD1 (5 bases). CDR1 LGHNA and CDR2 YSLEER come from the germline V gene. The CDR3 length is 13 residues. V dropped 4 bases and J dropped 4 bases, with 11 bases sitting between them.

The chain joins TRBV15 to TRBJ1-1; the D is unclear. The V and J ends lost 0 bases and 1 base respectively, with 9 bases between them. The V gene's germline CDR1 is LNHNV and CDR2 YYDKDF (reference sequence). The CDR3 spans 15 residues. The CDR3 region is CATSRDFPQNTEAFF. CDR3 DNA: TGTGCCACCAGCAGAGATTTCCCACAGAACACTGAAGCTTTCTTT. The full variable domain, rest sourced from reference TRBV15 and TRBJ1-1, is DAMVIQNPRYQVTQFGKPVTLSCSQTLNHNVMYWYQQKSSQAPKLLFHYYDKDFNNEADTPDNFQSRRPNTSFCFLDIRSPGLGDTAMYLCATSRDFPQNTEAFFGQGTRLTVV.

The chain recombines TRBV7-9 with TRBJ2-6; possible D gene TRBD1, 5 bases. The CDR3 runs 15 residues. V shed 4 bases and J shed 0 bases, with 7 bases lying between them. Germline lookup yields CDR1 SEHNR and CDR2 FQNEAQ (reference sequence). CDR3 in amino acids: CASSSTDSGANVLTF. The DNA for the CDR3 is TGTGCCAGCAGCTCGACAGACTCTGGGGCCAACGTCCTGACTTTC.

The rearrangement uses TRBV4-1 and TRBJ1-2; 9 bases line up with TRBD1. J lost 7 bases, V lost 5 bases, and 11 bases had no gene match. From germline, CDR1 is MGHRA and CDR2 YSYEKL. The CDR3 is made up of 15 amino acids. The CDR3 bases are TGCGCCAGCAGCTCACAACAGGGGGCTGTTGGTGGCTACACCTTC. This codes for CASSSQQGAVGGYTF.

This chain connects TRBV5-8 to TRBJ1-2; a possible D gene is TRBD1 (6 bases). Looked up from germline, CDR1 is SGHTS and CDR2 is YDEGEE. V gave up 1 base and J gave up 5 bases, with 18 bases separating them. CDR3 length: 16 residues. The CDR3 nucleotides are TGTGCCAGCAGCTTGCTAGCAGGGGCGGTTTGGTATGGCTACACCTTC. Protein: CASSLLAGAVWYGYTF. Drawing the rest from reference TRBV5-8 and TRBJ1-2, the complete variable domain is EAGVTQSPTHLIKTRGQQATLRCSPISGHTSVYWYQQALGLGLQFLLWYDEGEERNRGNFPPRFSGRQFPNYSSELNVNALELEDSALYLCASSLLAGAVWYGYTFGSGTRLTVV.

This chain links TRBV4-1 with TRBJ2-4; TRBD2 aligns across 11 bases. The CDR3 extends over 19 amino acids. The V and J ends lost 1 base and 4 bases, in that order; junction bases with no gene match: 12. Per the germline V gene, CDR1 is MGHRA and CDR2 is YSYEKL. The CDR3 bases are TGCGCCAGCAGCCAAGTAGGGTTAGCGGGGGGGCCATATAAAAACATTCAGTACTTC. Protein product: CASSQVGLAGGPYKNIQYF.